Listed below are T cell receptor beta chains from one sample, sequenced in a study of T-cell reconstitution after alpha-beta-depleted transplantation in children. TCRdb passed the PCR reads through MiXCR, listing each CDR3 protein once. The sample carries hundreds of thousands of distinct CDR3 sequences, roughly 9.1% recorded once. The input for sequencing was PBMCs, mostly from graft donor cells, taken 360 days after TCRalphabeta/CD19-depleted stem cell transplant. These receptor sequences come from a male patient aged 2-15 years who had a stem cell transplant for acute myeloid leukemia, so the T cells may come from the graft donor. The CDR3 runs from the conserved cysteine through the conserved F or W. D genes are given only for firm matches. Part of the rows lack a size; the others show once, few, many or a class for expanded clones.

D	J	V	size	CDR3	DNA
NA	TRBJ2-2	TRBV6-6	NA	CASSFPGTWELFF	TGTGCCAGCAGTTTTCCCGGGACCTGGGAGCTGTTTTTT
NA	TRBJ2-3	TRBV5-1	many	CASSLSVGGTDTQYF	TGCGCCAGCAGCTTAAGTGTGGGGGGCACAGATACGCAGTATTTT
TRBD2	TRBJ2-1	TRBV4-3	few	CASSRGAGGSVFVNEQFF	TGCGCCAGCAGCCGAGGAGCGGGAGGTAGTGTCTTTGTTAATGAGCAGTTCTTC
TRBD2	TRBJ2-7	TRBV29-1	many	CSVEAGIGEQYF	TGCAGCGTCGAAGCGGGAATCGGCGAGCAGTACTTC
NA	TRBJ1-1	TRBV20-1	many	CSARVREYEAFF	TGCAGTGCTAGAGTCAGGGAGTATGAAGCTTTCTTT
TRBD2	TRBJ2-2	TRBV18	few	CASSPAGEMNTGELFF	TGTGCCAGCTCACCTGCGGGGGAGATGAACACCGGGGAGCTGTTTTTT
NA	TRBJ1-6	TRBV10-3	few	CAISESGGGYNSPLHF	TGTGCCATCAGTGAGTCTGGGGGAGGCTATAATTCACCCCTCCACTTT
TRBD1	TRBJ1-1	TRBV6-1	many	CASSEQGVEAFF	TGTGCCAGCAGTGAACAGGGGGTTGAAGCTTTCTTT
NA	TRBJ2-5	TRBV3-1	few	CASSQQIAEETQYF	TGTGCCAGCAGCCAACAAATAGCGGAAGAGACCCAGTACTTC
NA	TRBJ2-2	TRBV12-3/TRBV12-4	NA	CASSLWRSSGELFF	TGTGCCAGCAGTTTGTGGAGAAGTAGTGGGGAGCTGTTTTTT
TRBD1	TRBJ2-1	TRBV10-3	many	CAIRPGDRENNEQFF	TGTGCCATCAGACCTGGGGACAGGGAGAACAATGAGCAGTTCTTC
NA	TRBJ1-6	TRBV7-9	many	CASTQGYSPLHF	TGTGCCAGCACCCAGGGGTATTCACCCCTCCACTTT
NA	TRBJ2-5	TRBV24-1	many	CATSDSGEETQYF	TGTGCCACCAGTGATTCGGGGGAAGAGACCCAGTACTTC
NA	TRBJ2-5	TRBV7-2	NA	CASSLRGSNQETQYF	TGTGCCAGCAGCTTACGGGGTTCGAACCAGGAGACCCAGTACTTC
NA	TRBJ2-5	TRBV5-1	few	CASSPFPDLGVTQYF	TGCGCCAGCAGCCCCTTCCCTGATCTAGGAGTGACCCAGTACTTC
TRBD1	TRBJ2-1	TRBV18	NA	CASSPGQGANNEQFF	TGTGCCAGCTCTCCGGGACAGGGGGCGAACAATGAGCAGTTCTTC
NA	TRBJ1-6	TRBV20-1	few	CSARLQGLASPLHF	TGCAGTGCTAGGTTACAGGGACTTGCTTCACCCCTCCACTTT
NA	TRBJ2-1	TRBV20-1	NA	CSARGAKSYNEQFF	TGCAGTGCTAGAGGGGCGAAATCTTACAATGAGCAGTTCTTC
TRBD2	TRBJ2-1	TRBV19	few	CASRGTSGRTYNEQFF	TGTGCCAGTAGGGGGACTAGCGGGAGGACCTACAATGAGCAGTTCTTC
NA	TRBJ2-2	TRBV29-1	NA	CSVGRANTGELFF	TGCAGCGTTGGAAGAGCGAACACCGGGGAGCTGTTTTTT
NA	TRBJ1-2	TRBV5-1	many	CASSSGRERGYTF	TGCGCCAGCAGCTCTGGACGGGAAAGGGGCTACACCTTC
NA	TRBJ1-4	TRBV3-1	NA	CASSQAGMGEKLFF	TGTGCCAGCAGCCAAGCGGGGATGGGTGAAAAACTGTTTTTT